This T cell receptor beta chain appears in the sequencing data of a study of shared clonotypes between healthy human individuals (dated by TCRdb to the early 2020s). Broadly, across the study: The cohort included a few men and two women between 18 and 49 years of age. For each donor, CD4 naive and CD4 memory were each run on three plates, CD8 naive on two plates, and CD8 memory on one plate. To estimate repertoire size and how much clonotypes are shared between individuals, the study performed deep sequencing of blood TCR repertoires from a handful of healthy adults. Different laboratories and diverse techniques were used to prepare libraries and sequence TCR repertoires, to increase sequencing depth and limit assay-specific biases. Each donor's leukapheresis produced roughly between about 0.8 and 10 billion PBMCs.

Study-level results and caveats: Even with the large sequencing depth, rarefaction of the sorted-subset datasets indicated that sequencing was incomplete. The small number of donors limited the genetic and exposure-history diversity represented. Clonotypes shared by all four sorted-subset donors showed higher generation probabilities than non-shared clonotypes. Naive subsets generally had larger estimated clonotype richness than memory subsets did. Sampling was limited to blood, and TCR repertoires in tissue likely differ from TCR repertoires in blood. Pairwise subsampling indicated that sequencing depth was expected to affect the degree of clonotype sharing among donors. Sharing across a few donors was observed for roughly 5% of naive CD4, over 3% of naive CD8, 2% to 2.5% of memory CD4, and approximately 0.41% of memory CD8 clonotypes.

Healthy HIV-negative adults with no recently reported acute infections or vaccinations were included as donors. Every donor was a Caucasian adult residing in Nashville, Tennessee, USA. CD4+ T cells were enriched through magnetic negative selection, after which naive cells were positively selected on CD45RA and the remaining negative fraction served as the memory subset. Blood was obtained by leukapheresis, after which PBMCs were separated by Ficoll-Histopaque density gradient centrifugation and cryopreserved in liquid nitrogen vapor phase. Analytical flow cytometry was used to check the purity and quantity of each magnetically sorted T cell population. Genomic DNA was isolated from each sorted fraction and quantified by UV absorbance on a Nanodrop 2000c. Of note for this clone: The clone's antigen remains unknown. No per-base quality is available; no much larger clone lies one base away.

Using the deep immunoSEQ assay, TCR CDR3 regions were amplified from genomic DNA by multiplex PCR. Extracted genomic DNA from each cell subset was spread evenly across all wells of several immunoSEQ 96-well plates, with each plate serving as a replicate. Each replicate PCR for sorted subsets received around 200 ng genomic DNA, equal to about 30,000 T cell genomes. Purified libraries were quantified with a Qubit 3.0 fluorometer, sized on a Bioanalyzer 2100, and re-quantified with the KAPA Library Quantification kit. Every immunoSEQ 96-well plate was sequenced on a separate single-read 150-cycle Illumina NextSeq 550 flow cell. The paper's data handling went like this. Because the immunoSEQ output held only junctional sequences and lacked quality scores, the filtering could not match the filtering applied to full-length reads. Sequences were annotated with PyIR, a Python wrapper for IgBLAST v1.9, using IMGT germline references to assign V/J genes and CDR3. Any read was removed if the V/J assignment was weak (E-value above 1e-6), the CDR3 was missing, or the read contained stop codons, out-of-frame junctions, or ambiguous translated residues. A V3J clonotype was defined by an identical inferred V gene, J gene, and CDR3 amino acid sequence. To compute the percentage overlap between repertoires, the number of shared unique clonotypes was divided by the size of the smaller repertoire. RTK rarefaction, the Chao1 estimator, and Recon v2.1 estimates of unobserved clonotypes were used to assess repertoire richness. Generation probabilities were computed with OLGA for all TCRbeta clonotypes obtained by the gDNA method from a handful of donors. The table comes from immuneACCESS by way of TCRdb, which keeps in-frame sequences with V and J called. Part of the clones is missing from these tables; in studies checked, under half for an unresolved V gene and the rest for unknown reasons. D and trimming were read from the DNA, whereas the V and J calls and clone size are those reported in that table. Recorded for this sample are around 1.6 million clones; under 99% of them occurred a single time. The ten most abundant clones make up 0.4% to 0.55% of the sample.

CDR1 and CDR2 are read off the germline V gene as SGHRS and YFSETQ. V is cut by 0 bases and J by 0 bases, and the space between the germline ends is 9 bases. The CDR3 spans 15 residues, from the cysteine through the phenylalanine. The kept DNA is CDR3 alone, 45 bases in frame from the first base. The clonotype comes from a man aged 30-40 years in good health. The specimen was naive CD4+ T cells sorted from blood. According to the study, the label for this sample's cell subset or site signals: CD45RA+ positively selected. The chain is made from TRBV5-1 and TRBJ1-1; the D gene is perhaps TRBD1, on 5 matching bases. The DNA sequence reads TGCGCCAGCAGCTTGGAACAGGTGATGAACACTGAAGCTTTCTTT. Translated, this gives CASSLEQVMNTEAFF.